The 5 T cell receptor beta chains reported below all come from one sample, sequenced in a study of cytomegalovirus exposure and HLA in healthy donors (dated by TCRdb to about 2017). Receptor libraries were prepared by the immunoSEQ multiplex PCR assay. For the multiplex PCR, a mixture combining 60 forward primers for TCR Vbeta segments and 13 reverse primers for TCR Jbeta segments was used. TCRdb retrieved this table from immuneACCESS and kept in-frame rearrangements only. Not all clones are present; in checked studies, unresolved V genes account for under half, and no reason is known for the remainder. The sample contains roughly 140,000 clones, roughly 80% of them found a single time. Of the sample, around 4.5% is held by the ten largest clones. Sample: PBMCs. These receptors were obtained from a man aged 40-49 years in good health and CMV-seropositive.

The V gene is TRBV9, the J gene TRBJ1-1; D ambiguous. V dropped 8 bases and J dropped 1 base, with 12 bases sitting between them. The CDR3 runs to 13 residues. CDR1 is SGDLS and CDR2 is YYNGEE in the germline V gene. CDR3 sequence reads: CASMGDENTEAFF. The CDR3 nucleotides are TGTGCCAGTATGGGCGACGAGAACACTGAAGCTTTCTTT.

In its sample, this clone was seen once. This sequence joins TRBV5-1 and TRBJ2-1; the match to TRBD1 covers 8 bases. The CDR3 length is 15 residues. The trim removed 7 bases at V and 9 bases at J, leaving 15 bases unmatched. Germline CDR1 reads SGHRS; CDR2 reads YFSETQ. The CDR3 DNA is TGCGCCAGCGCCAGCTCAGGACAGGGCACAGGTGAGCAGTTCTTC. Protein: CASASSGQGTGEQFF.

This clone was recorded once. The CDR3 region is CASSLGDGTVYEQYF. CDR3 DNA sequence: TGTGCCAGCAGTCTTGGAGACGGGACAGTTTACGAGCAGTACTTC. This chain joins TRBV6-6 and TRBJ2-7; 7 bases line up with TRBD1. V trimming: 5 bases; J trimming: 4 bases; junction bases outside the gene matches: 11. The germline V gene encodes CDR1 MNHNY and CDR2 SVGAGI (reference sequence). The CDR3 runs 15 residues.

This clone was found a few times. The chain couples TRBV7-9 to TRBJ2-7; tentatively, D is TRBD2 (6 bases). Germline assignment: CDR1 SEHNR and CDR2 FQNEAQ (reference sequence). Trimming removed 10 bases from V and 2 bases from J, with 27 bases in between. The CDR3 runs to 17 residues. The CDR3 DNA sequence: TGTGCCACCAACCCCATAGAGCCGGGACTCTTAACCTACGAGCAGTACTTC. Encoded protein: CATNPIEPGLLTYEQYF.

The V and J genes are TRBV7-9 and TRBJ2-4, with TRBD1 matching over 11 bases. V was pared by 5 bases and J by 3 bases, with 9 bases of the junction left unmatched. The CDR3 loop spans 17 amino acids. CDR1 and CDR2 from the germline V gene are SEHNR and FQNEAQ (reference sequence). The DNA for the CDR3 is TGTGCCAGCAGCCCGCTCGGACAGGGGGCCGGCAAAAACATTCAGTACTTC. It is translated as CASSPLGQGAGKNIQYF.